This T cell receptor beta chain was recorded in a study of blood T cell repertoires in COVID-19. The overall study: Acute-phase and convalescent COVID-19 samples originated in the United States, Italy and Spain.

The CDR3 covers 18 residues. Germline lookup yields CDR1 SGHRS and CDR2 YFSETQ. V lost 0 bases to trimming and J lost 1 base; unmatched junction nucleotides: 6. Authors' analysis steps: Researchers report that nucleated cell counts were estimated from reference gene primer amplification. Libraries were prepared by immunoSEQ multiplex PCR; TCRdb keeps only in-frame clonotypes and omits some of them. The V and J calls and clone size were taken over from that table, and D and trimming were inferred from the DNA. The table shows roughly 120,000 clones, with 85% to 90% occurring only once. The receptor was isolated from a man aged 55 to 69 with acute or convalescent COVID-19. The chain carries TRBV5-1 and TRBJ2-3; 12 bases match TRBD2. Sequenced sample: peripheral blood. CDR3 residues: CASSLGLAGGPGTDTQYF. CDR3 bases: TGCGCCAGCAGCTTGGGCCTAGCGGGAGGGCCTGGCACAGATACGCAGTATTTT.